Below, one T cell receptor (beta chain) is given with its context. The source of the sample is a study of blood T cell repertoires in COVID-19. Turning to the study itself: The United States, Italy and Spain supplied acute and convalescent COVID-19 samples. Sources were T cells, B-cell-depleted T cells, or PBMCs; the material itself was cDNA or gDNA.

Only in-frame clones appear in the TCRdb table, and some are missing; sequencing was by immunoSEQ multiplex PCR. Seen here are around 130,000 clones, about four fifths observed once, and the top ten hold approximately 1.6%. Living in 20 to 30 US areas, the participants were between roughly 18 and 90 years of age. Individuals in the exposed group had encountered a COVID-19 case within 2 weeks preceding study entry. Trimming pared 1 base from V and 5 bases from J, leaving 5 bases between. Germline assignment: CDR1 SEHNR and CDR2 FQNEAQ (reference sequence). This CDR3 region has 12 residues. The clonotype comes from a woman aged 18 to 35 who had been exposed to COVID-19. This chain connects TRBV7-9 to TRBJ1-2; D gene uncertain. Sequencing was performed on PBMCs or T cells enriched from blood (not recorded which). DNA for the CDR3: TGTGCCAGCAGCTTAGAAGCTTATGGCTACACCTTC. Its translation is CASSLEAYGYTF.